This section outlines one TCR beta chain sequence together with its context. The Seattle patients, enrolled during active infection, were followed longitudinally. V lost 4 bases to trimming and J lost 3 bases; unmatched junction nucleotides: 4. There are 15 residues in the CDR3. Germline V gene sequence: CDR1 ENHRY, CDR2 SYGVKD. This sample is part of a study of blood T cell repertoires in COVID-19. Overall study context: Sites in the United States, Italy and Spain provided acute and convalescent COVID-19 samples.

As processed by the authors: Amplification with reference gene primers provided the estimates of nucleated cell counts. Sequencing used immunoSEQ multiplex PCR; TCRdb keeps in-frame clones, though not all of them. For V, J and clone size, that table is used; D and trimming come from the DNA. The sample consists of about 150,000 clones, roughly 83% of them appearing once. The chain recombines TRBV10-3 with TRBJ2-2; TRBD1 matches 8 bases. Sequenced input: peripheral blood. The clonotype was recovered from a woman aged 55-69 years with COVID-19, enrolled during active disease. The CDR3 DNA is TGTGCCATCAGTGCCGGACAGGGATACACCGGGGAGCTGTTTTTT. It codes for CAISAGQGYTGELFF.